Listed below are T cell receptor beta chains from one sample, sequenced in a study of beta chain features in type 1 diabetes. Only in-frame clones appear in the TCRdb table, and some are missing; sequencing was by immunoSEQ multiplex PCR. The sample yields about 900,000 clones, 17% seen once. Input material: naive CD4+ T cells from blood. Every receptor here comes from a woman aged 18-30 years in good health. The CDR3 runs from the conserved cysteine through the conserved F or W. The D gene is left open where the match is weak. Clone size is stated in some rows and not others, as once, few, many or a class when expanded.

.	TRBV5-1	TRBJ2-7	.	CASSLAPPSYEQYF	TGCGCCAGCAGCTTGGCCCCACCGTCCTACGAGCAGTACTTC
.	TRBV28	TRBJ2-7	.	CASQAGRHLDEQYF	TGTGCCAGCCAAGCTGGCCGCCATCTCGACGAGCAGTACTTC
.	TRBV4-2	TRBJ2-6	.	CASSKGVRPSGANVLTF	TGTGCCAGCAGCAAAGGGGTGAGACCCTCTGGGGCCAACGTCCTGACTTTC
few	TRBV7-8	TRBJ2-3	.	CASSFTSDTQYF	TGTGCCAGCAGCTTTACCTCAGATACGCAGTATTTT
.	TRBV19	TRBJ1-5	TRBD1	CASSLPGQAYRPQHF	TGTGCCAGTAGTCTACCGGGACAGGCTTACCGGCCCCAGCATTTT
few	TRBV11-2	TRBJ2-5	.	CASSLAGLETQYF	TGTGCCAGCAGCTTAGCAGGGTTAGAGACCCAGTACTTC
few	TRBV6-1	TRBJ2-7	.	CASSEGTVPSYEQYF	TGTGCCAGCAGTGAAGGGACTGTCCCATCCTACGAGCAGTACTTC
few	TRBV5-6	TRBJ2-7	TRBD1	CASSPNRGQGEQYF	TGTGCCAGCAGCCCTAACAGGGGCCAAGGGGAGCAGTACTTC
few	TRBV5-4	TRBJ2-1	TRBD2	CASSRGIAGGYNEQFF	TGTGCCAGCAGCCGAGGAATAGCGGGAGGATACAATGAGCAGTTCTTC
once	TRBV7-2	TRBJ2-5	TRBD1	CASILIPSPGQGIRETQYF	TGTGCCAGCATCCTGATTCCGAGCCCGGGACAGGGGATTCGGGAGACCCAGTACTTC
.	TRBV14	TRBJ2-4	.	CASSQGLRGVKNIQYF	TGTGCCAGCAGCCAAGGCCTCAGGGGGGTCAAAAACATTCAGTACTTC
.	TRBV6-1	TRBJ1-5	.	CASSETAGAQHF	TGTGCCAGCAGTGAAACTGCAGGGGCGCAGCATTTT
.	TRBV9	TRBJ2-3	.	CASSVGPGITDTQYF	TGTGCCAGCAGCGTAGGTCCGGGCATCACAGATACGCAGTATTTT
.	TRBV5-5	TRBJ1-3	.	CASSSGTMRNTIYF	TGTGCCAGCAGCTCCGGGACGATGAGAAACACCATATATTTT
few	TRBV10-3	TRBJ2-5	TRBD2	CAISESPTSSGRETQYF	TGTGCCATCAGTGAGTCCCCAACATCTAGCGGGAGAGAGACCCAGTACTTC
.	TRBV27	TRBJ1-1	.	CASSLYRGAAEAFF	TGTGCCAGCAGTCTATATCGGGGAGCCGCGGAAGCTTTCTTT
few	TRBV9	TRBJ2-7	TRBD1	CASSVDRGSYEQYF	TGTGCCAGCAGCGTAGACAGGGGGTCATACGAGCAGTACTTC
few	TRBV19	TRBJ1-4	.	CASSAGVLNEKLFF	TGTGCCAGTAGCGCAGGGGTCCTTAATGAAAAACTGTTTTTT
few	TRBV6-5	TRBJ2-7	TRBD2	CASSRTSTYEQYF	TGTGCCAGCAGTAGGACTAGTACCTACGAGCAGTACTTC
few	TRBV28	TRBJ2-5	.	CASSFYGVMEETQYF	TGTGCCAGCAGTTTCTACGGCGTAATGGAAGAGACCCAGTACTTC
.	TRBV7-9	TRBJ2-6	.	CASTRGQAKDVLTF	TGTGCCAGCACACGGGGACAAGCCAAGGACGTCCTGACTTTC
.	TRBV18	TRBJ2-7	TRBD2	CASSPSSGSVYEQYF	TGTGCCAGCTCACCTTCTAGCGGGAGCGTCTACGAGCAGTACTTC
.	TRBV2	TRBJ2-3	TRBD2	CASSFLAGGTDTQYF	TGTGCCAGCAGTTTCCTAGCGGGGGGCACAGATACGCAGTATTTT
.	TRBV23-1	TRBJ2-3	.	CASSLRDTQYF	TGCGCCAGCAGTCTTCGGGATACGCAGTATTTT
few	TRBV6-4	TRBJ1-5	.	CASSADGDQPQHF	TGTGCCAGCAGTGCGGACGGTGATCAGCCCCAGCATTTT
.	TRBV6-5	TRBJ2-5	TRBD2	CASRLSGGQETQYF	TGTGCCAGCAGACTTAGCGGGGGACAAGAGACCCAGTACTTC
.	TRBV5-1	TRBJ1-4	.	CASRQGHATNEKLFF	TGCGCCAGCAGACAGGGCCATGCAACTAATGAAAAACTGTTTTTT
.	TRBV4-3	TRBJ2-7	.	CASSQDRSYGQYF	TGCGCCAGCAGCCAAGATCGATCCTACGGGCAGTACTTC
few	TRBV6-5	TRBJ2-7	TRBD2	CASSYTGLAGGHEQYF	TGTGCCAGCAGTTACACCGGACTAGCGGGAGGGCACGAGCAGTACTTC
few	TRBV18	TRBJ2-7	TRBD1	CASSPTAGDRGSYEQYF	TGTGCCAGCTCACCCACCGCGGGGGACAGGGGCTCCTACGAGCAGTACTTC
few	TRBV28	TRBJ1-5	.	CASSVGEGQPQHF	TGTGCCAGCAGTGTGGGGGAAGGACAGCCCCAGCATTTT
few	TRBV7-2	TRBJ2-7	.	CASSLAGPTYEQYF	TGTGCCAGCAGCTTAGCCGGCCCCACCTACGAGCAGTACTTC
.	TRBV4-1	TRBJ2-2	.	CASSRRADAGFAGELFF	TGCGCCAGCAGCCGCCGTGCCGATGCAGGGTTCGCCGGGGAGCTGTTTTTT
.	TRBV7-9	TRBJ2-2	.	CASSLARTVNTGELFF	TGTGCCAGCAGCTTAGCGCGAACGGTAAACACCGGGGAGCTGTTTTTT
.	TRBV18	TRBJ2-1	.	CASSPPAGEQFF	TGTGCCAGCTCACCACCCGCTGGTGAGCAGTTCTTC
once	TRBV6-6	TRBJ1-1	TRBD1	CASSLVGQGNTEAFF	TGTGCCAGCAGCCTTGTGGGACAGGGGAACACTGAAGCTTTCTTT
.	TRBV7-9	TRBJ2-7	.	CASSKEYEQYF	TGTGCCAGCAGCAAAGAATACGAGCAGTACTTC
few	TRBV7-6	TRBJ2-7	.	CASSFAEGPSEQYF	TGTGCCAGCAGCTTCGCCGAGGGCCCCTCCGAGCAGTACTTC
.	TRBV9	TRBJ1-1	.	CASSVVGGSTEAFF	TGTGCCAGCAGCGTAGTAGGGGGATCCACTGAAGCTTTCTTT
.	TRBV4-3	TRBJ2-7	.	CASSQRLEGSGWYEQYF	TGCGCCAGCAGCCAACGACTCGAGGGGAGTGGTTGGTACGAGCAGTACTTC
.	TRBV7-2	TRBJ1-2	.	CASSWGTLVSTGYTF	TGTGCCAGCAGCTGGGGGACCCTGGTCTCTACTGGCTACACCTTC
few	TRBV19	TRBJ2-3	TRBD2	CASSAAGLAGGGTDTQYF	TGTGCCAGTAGTGCAGCAGGACTAGCGGGAGGGGGCACAGATACGCAGTATTTT
.	TRBV7-8	TRBJ2-7	.	CASSLELGVYEQYF	TGTGCCAGCAGCTTAGAACTCGGGGTCTACGAGCAGTACTTC
few	TRBV4-1	TRBJ1-2	TRBD1	CASSQGLRQGSGYGYTF	TGCGCCAGCAGCCAAGGACTGCGACAGGGCTCGGGCTATGGCTACACCTTC
few	TRBV4-3	TRBJ2-7	.	CASSQDLRGTVSYEQYF	TGCGCCAGCAGCCAAGATCTTCGCGGGACAGTCTCCTACGAGCAGTACTTC
.	TRBV28	TRBJ2-3	.	CASSQGLNTDTQYF	TGTGCCAGCAGCCAGGGATTAAACACAGATACGCAGTATTTT
.	TRBV7-2	TRBJ2-7	.	CASSGRLWQQYF	TGTGCCAGCAGTGGTAGACTTTGGCAGCAGTACTTC
.	TRBV19	TRBJ2-3	.	CASSPRITDTQYF	TGTGCCAGTAGTCCCAGGATCACAGATACGCAGTATTTT
.	TRBV9	TRBJ2-2	.	CASSARHSNTGELFF	TGTGCCAGCAGCGCCCGGCACTCGAACACCGGGGAGCTGTTTTTT
few	TRBV7-2	TRBJ2-7	TRBD2	CASSLGAGFSSYEQYF	TGTGCCAGCAGCTTGGGAGCGGGATTCAGCTCCTACGAGCAGTACTTC
few	TRBV18	TRBJ2-3	.	CASSPRQVSTDTQYF	TGTGCCAGCTCACCAAGACAGGTCAGCACAGATACGCAGTATTTT
few	TRBV7-9	TRBJ2-5	.	CASRRGSPGETQYF	TGTGCCAGCAGGAGGGGGTCCCCAGGAGAGACCCAGTACTTC
few	TRBV7-9	TRBJ2-2	.	CASSFLDRRTGELFF	TGTGCCAGCAGCTTCCTAGACAGGAGAACCGGGGAGCTGTTTTTT
few	TRBV29-1	TRBJ1-1	.	CSVEKAEGTEAFF	TGCAGCGTTGAAAAGGCGGAGGGCACTGAAGCTTTCTTT
few	TRBV20-1	TRBJ1-2	.	CSASGGGGYTF	TGCAGTGCTAGTGGAGGGGGAGGCTACACCTTC
.	TRBV6-5	TRBJ2-3	.	CASSPGVTDTQYF	TGTGCCAGCAGCCCTGGGGTCACAGATACGCAGTATTTT
.	TRBV7-2	TRBJ2-1	.	CASSLMFNEQFF	TGTGCCAGCAGCTTAATGTTTAATGAGCAGTTCTTC
few	TRBV6-5	TRBJ2-7	TRBD1	CASWDRIHEQYF	TGTGCCAGCTGGGACAGGATCCACGAGCAGTACTTC
few	TRBV4-3	TRBJ2-2	.	CASSQENPSAANTGELFF	TGCGCCAGCAGCCAAGAAAACCCTAGCGCAGCGAACACCGGGGAGCTGTTTTTT
few	TRBV11-2	TRBJ2-1	TRBD1	CASSLGQGNNEQFF	TGTGCCAGCAGCTTAGGACAGGGGAACAATGAGCAGTTCTTC